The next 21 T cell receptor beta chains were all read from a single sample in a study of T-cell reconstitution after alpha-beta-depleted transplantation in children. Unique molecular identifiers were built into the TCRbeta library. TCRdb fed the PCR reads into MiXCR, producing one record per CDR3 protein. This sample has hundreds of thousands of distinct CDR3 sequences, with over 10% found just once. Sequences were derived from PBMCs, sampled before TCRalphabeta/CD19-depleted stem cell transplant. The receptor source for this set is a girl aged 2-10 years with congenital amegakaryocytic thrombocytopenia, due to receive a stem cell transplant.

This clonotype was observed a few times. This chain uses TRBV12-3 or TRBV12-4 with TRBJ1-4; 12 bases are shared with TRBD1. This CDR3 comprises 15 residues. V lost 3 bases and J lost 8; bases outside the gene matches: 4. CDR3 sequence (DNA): TGTGCCAGCAGTTTGGGGACAGGGGGCTCGGAAAAACTGTTTTTT. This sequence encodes CASSLGTGGSEKLFF.

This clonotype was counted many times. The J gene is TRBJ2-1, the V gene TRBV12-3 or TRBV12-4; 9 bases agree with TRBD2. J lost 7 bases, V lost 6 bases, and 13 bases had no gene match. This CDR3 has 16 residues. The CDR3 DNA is TGTGCCAGCAGCGTGGGTGCGGGAGGGCCGGGAAATGAGCAGTTCTTC. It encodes CASSVGAGGPGNEQFF.

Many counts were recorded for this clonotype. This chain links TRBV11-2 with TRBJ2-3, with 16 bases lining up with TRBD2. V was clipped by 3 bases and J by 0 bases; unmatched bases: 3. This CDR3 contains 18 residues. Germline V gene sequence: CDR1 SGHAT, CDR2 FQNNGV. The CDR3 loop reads CASSLGLAGGPSTDTQYF. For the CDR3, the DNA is TGTGCCAGCAGCTTGGGACTAGCGGGAGGGCCGAGCACAGATACGCAGTATTTT. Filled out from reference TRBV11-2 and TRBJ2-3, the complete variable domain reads EAGVAQSPRYKIIEKRQSVAFWCNPISGHATLYWYQQILGQGPKLLIQFQNNGVVDDSQLPKDRFSAERLKGVDSTLKIQPAKLEDSAVYLCASSLGLAGGPSTDTQYFGPGTRLTVL.

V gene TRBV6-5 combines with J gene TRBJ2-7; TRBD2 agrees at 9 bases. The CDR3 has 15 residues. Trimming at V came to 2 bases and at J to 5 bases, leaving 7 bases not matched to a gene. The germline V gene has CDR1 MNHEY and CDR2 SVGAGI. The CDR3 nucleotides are TGTGCCAGCAGTTACGCGCTAGCGGGACATAACGAGCAGTACTTC. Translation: CASSYALAGHNEQYF.

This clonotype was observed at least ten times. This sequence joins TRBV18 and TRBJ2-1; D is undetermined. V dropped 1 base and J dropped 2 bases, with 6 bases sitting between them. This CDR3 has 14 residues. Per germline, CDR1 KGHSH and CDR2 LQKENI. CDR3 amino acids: CASSPQAPYNEQFF. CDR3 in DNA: TGTGCCAGCTCACCACAGGCACCCTACAATGAGCAGTTCTTC. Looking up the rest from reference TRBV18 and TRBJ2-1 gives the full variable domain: NAGVMQNPRHLVRRRGQEARLRCSPMKGHSHVYWYRQLPEEGLKFMVYLQKENIIDESGMPKERFSAEFPKEGPSILRIQQVVRGDSAAYFCASSPQAPYNEQFFGPGTRLTVL.

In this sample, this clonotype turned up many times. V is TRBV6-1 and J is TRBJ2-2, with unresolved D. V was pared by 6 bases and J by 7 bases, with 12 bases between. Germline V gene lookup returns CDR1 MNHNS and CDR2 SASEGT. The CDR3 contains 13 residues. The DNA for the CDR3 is TGTGCCAGCAGAGACTTAGGCGGCGGGGAGCTGTTTTTT. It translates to CASRDLGGGELFF.

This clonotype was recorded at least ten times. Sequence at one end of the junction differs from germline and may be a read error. CDR3 sequence reads: CASSVLTSGQETQYF. In DNA form, the CDR3 reads TGCGCCAGCAGCGTCCTCACTAGCGGTCAAGAGACCCAGTACTTC. The V and J genes are TRBV9 and TRBJ2-5; 8 positions agree with TRBD2. The CDR3 is made up of 15 amino acids. Per germline, CDR1 SGDLS and CDR2 YYNGEE.

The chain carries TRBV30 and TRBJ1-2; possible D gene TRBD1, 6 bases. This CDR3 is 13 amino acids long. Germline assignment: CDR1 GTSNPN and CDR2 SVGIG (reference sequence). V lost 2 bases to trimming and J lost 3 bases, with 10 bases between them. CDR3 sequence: CAWSPNRDYGYTF. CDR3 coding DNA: TGTGCCTGGAGTCCTAACAGGGACTATGGCTACACCTTC.

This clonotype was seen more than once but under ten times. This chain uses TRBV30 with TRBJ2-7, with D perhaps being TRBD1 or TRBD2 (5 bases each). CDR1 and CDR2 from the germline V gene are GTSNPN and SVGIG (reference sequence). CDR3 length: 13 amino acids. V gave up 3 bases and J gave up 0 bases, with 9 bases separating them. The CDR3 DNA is TGTGCCTGGAGGAGGGGAAGCTCCTACGAGCAGTACTTC. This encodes CAWRRGSSYEQYF. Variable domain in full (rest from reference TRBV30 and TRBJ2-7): SQTIHQWPATLVQPVGSPLSLECTVEGTSNPNLYWYRQAAGRGLQLLFYSVGIGQISSEVPQNLSASRPQDRQFILSSKKLLLSDSGFYLCAWRRGSSYEQYFGPGTRLTVT.

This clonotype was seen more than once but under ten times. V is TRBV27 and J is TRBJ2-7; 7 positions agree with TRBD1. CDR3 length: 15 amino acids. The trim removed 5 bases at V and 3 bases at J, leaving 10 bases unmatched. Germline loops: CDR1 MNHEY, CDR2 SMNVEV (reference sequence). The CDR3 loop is CASSMNPGQRYEQYF. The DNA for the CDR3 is TGTGCCAGCAGTATGAATCCGGGACAGCGCTACGAGCAGTACTTC.

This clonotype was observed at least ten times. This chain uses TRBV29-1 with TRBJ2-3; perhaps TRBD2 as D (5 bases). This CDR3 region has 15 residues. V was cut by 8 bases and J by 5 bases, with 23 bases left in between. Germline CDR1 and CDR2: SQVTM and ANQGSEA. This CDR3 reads CSSRGPHSNLDTQYF. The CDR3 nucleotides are TGCAGCTCCCGGGGTCCCCACAGTAACTTAGATACGCAGTATTTT.

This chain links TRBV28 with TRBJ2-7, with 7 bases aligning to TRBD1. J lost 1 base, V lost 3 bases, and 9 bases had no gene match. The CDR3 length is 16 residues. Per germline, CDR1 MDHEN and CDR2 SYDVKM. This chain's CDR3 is CASSLRLEQGSYEQYF. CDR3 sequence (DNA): TGTGCCAGCAGTTTGCGGTTGGAACAGGGGTCCTACGAGCAGTACTTC.

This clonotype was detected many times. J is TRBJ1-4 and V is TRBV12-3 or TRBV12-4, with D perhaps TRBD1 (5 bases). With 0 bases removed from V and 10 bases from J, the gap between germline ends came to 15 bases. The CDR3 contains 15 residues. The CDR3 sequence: CASSLAPGARGKLFF. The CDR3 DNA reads TGTGCCAGCAGTTTAGCACCCGGGGCGAGGGGAAAACTGTTTTTT.

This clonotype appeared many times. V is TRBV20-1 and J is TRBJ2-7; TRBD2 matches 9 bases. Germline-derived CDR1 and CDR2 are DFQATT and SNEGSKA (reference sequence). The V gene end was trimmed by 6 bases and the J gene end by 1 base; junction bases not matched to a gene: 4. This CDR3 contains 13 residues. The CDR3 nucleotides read TGCAGTGCCACACTAGCGGGTTCCTACGAGCAGTACTTC. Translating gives CSATLAGSYEQYF.

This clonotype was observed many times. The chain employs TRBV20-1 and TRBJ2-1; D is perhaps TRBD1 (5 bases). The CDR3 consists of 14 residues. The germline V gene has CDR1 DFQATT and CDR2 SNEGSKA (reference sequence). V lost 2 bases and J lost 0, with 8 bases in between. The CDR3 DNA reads TGCAGTGCTAGATCCCAGGGCTCCTACAATGAGCAGTTCTTC. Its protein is CSARSQGSYNEQFF.

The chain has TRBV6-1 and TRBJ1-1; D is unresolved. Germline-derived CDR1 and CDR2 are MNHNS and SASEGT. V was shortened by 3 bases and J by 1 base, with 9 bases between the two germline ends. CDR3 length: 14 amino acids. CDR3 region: CASSETFRNTEAFF. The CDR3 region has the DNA TGTGCCAGCAGTGAGACGTTCCGGAACACTGAAGCTTTCTTT.

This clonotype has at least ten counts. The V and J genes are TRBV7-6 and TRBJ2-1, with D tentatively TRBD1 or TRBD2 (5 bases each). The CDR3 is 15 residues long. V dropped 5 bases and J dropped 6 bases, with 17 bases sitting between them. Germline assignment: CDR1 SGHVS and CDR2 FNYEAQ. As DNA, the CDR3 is TGTGCCAGCAGCCCGGGACCAGGGACCATCAATGAGCAGTTCTTC. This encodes CASSPGPGTINEQFF.

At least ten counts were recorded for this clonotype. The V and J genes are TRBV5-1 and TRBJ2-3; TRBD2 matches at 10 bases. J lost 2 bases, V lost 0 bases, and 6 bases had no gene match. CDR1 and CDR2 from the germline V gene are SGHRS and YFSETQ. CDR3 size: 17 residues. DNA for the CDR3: TGCGCCAGCAGCTTGGCCCCTAGCGGGAGCAACACAGATACGCAGTATTTT. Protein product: CASSLAPSGSNTDTQYF.

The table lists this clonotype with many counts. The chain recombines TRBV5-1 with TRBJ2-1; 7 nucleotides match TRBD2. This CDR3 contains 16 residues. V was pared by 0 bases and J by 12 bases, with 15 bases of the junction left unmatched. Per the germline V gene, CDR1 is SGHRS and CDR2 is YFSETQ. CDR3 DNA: TGCGCCAGCAGCTTGGAGTGGACTAGATTCCCCCAGGGGCAGTTCTTC. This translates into CASSLEWTRFPQGQFF.

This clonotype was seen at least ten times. The CDR3 sequence: CASSQETSQETQYF. CDR3 bases: TGCGCCAGCAGCCAAGAAACCAGCCAAGAGACCCAGTACTTC. This chain joins TRBV4-1 and TRBJ2-5, with no clear D. CDR3 size: 14 residues. The germline CDR1 and CDR2 sequences are MGHRA and YSYEKL. V lost 0 bases and J 1 base, leaving 6 bases between the germline ends.

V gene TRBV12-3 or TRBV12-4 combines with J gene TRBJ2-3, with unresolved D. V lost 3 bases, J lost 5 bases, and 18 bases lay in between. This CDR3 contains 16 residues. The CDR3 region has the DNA TGTGCCAGCAGTTTGAAGTGGCTAGGGCTCCGAGATACGCAGTATTTT. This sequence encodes CASSLKWLGLRDTQYF.